Shown below are 11 T cell receptor beta chains from a single sample sequenced in a study of blood T cell repertoires in COVID-19 (TCRdb year 2020). Libraries were constructed by the immunoSEQ multiplex PCR assay. The table comes from immuneACCESS by way of TCRdb, which keeps in-frame sequences with V and J called. Part of the clones is missing from these tables; in studies checked, under half for an unresolved V gene and the rest for unknown reasons. The sample yields 90,000 or so clones; 75% to 85% were counted once. Approximately 24% of the sample is held by the ten biggest clonotypes. Sequenced sample: peripheral blood. The source of these receptors is a human donor in a cohort sampled during active COVID-19.

The sample holds one count of this clone. J is TRBJ1-1 and V is TRBV5-6; possibly TRBD1 for D (5 bases). CDR1 SGHDT and CDR2 YYEEEE come from the germline V gene. Trimming took off 0 bases at V and 8 bases at J, with 11 bases between the two ends. The CDR3 runs 13 residues. CDR3 protein: CASSLGGGGEAFF. The CDR3 region has the DNA TGTGCCAGCAGCTTGGGGGGGGGAGGGGAAGCTTTCTTT. The whole variable domain, filled in from reference TRBV5-6 and TRBJ1-1, reads DAGVTQSPTHLIKTRGQQVTLRCSPKSGHDTVSWYQQALGQGPQFIFQYYEEEERQRGNFPDRFSGHQFPNYSSELNVNALLLGDSALYLCASSLGGGGEAFFGQGTRLTVV.

The V and J genes are TRBV2 and TRBJ2-5; D call uncertain. The CDR3 is made up of 13 amino acids. CDR1 is SNHLY, CDR2 FYNNEI, per germline. Trimming removed 3 bases at V and 1 base at J, with 6 bases between. As DNA, the CDR3 is TGTGCCAGCAGTGAGAACAGCCAAGAGACCCAGTACTTC. Translated, it gives CASSENSQETQYF.

This clone was detected only a few times. V and J are TRBV7-2 and TRBJ2-3; 7 positions match TRBD2. The CDR3 totals 17 residues. The germline CDR1 and CDR2 sequences are SGHTA and FQGNSA. The V gene end was trimmed by 5 bases and the J gene end by 3 bases; junction bases not matched to a gene: 14. In DNA form, the CDR3 reads TGTGCCAGCAGCCCTCTGCGGGGGACGGAGACTACAGATACGCAGTATTTT. This encodes CASSPLRGTETTDTQYF.

The gene calls are TRBV28 and TRBJ2-7; D is perhaps TRBD1 (5 bases). Looked up from germline, CDR1 is MDHEN and CDR2 is SYDVKM. The CDR3 totals 13 residues. Trimming stripped 4 bases from V and 3 bases from J, with 10 bases between. DNA of the CDR3: TGTGCCAGCAGTTCGGACACCAACTACGAGCAGTACTTC. Translated, it gives CASSSDTNYEQYF.

This clone was found a few times. The rearrangement links TRBV5-6 to TRBJ1-2; D may be TRBD1 (5 bases). Germline V CDR1 and CDR2: SGHDT, YYEEEE. The ends were cut back, 3 bases at V and 3 bases at J, with 12 bases in the middle. The CDR3 covers 14 residues. CDR3 protein: CASSSLGGDYGYTF. The CDR3 DNA sequence: TGTGCCAGCAGCTCGCTGGGAGGGGACTATGGCTACACCTTC.

This chain joins TRBV5-4 and TRBJ1-1, with a weak D call TRBD1 (6 bases). Germline V gives CDR1 SGHNT, CDR2 YYREEE (reference sequence). The CDR3 runs to 14 residues. The V end lost 7 bases, the J end lost 8 bases, and 21 bases lay between the germline ends. CDR3 sequence (DNA): TGTGCCAGCCATGGGGCAGGGGCCCAGGTGGAAGCTTTCTTT. Its protein product is CASHGAGAQVEAFF.

V usage is TRBV19 and J usage is TRBJ1-2; weak D call: TRBD1 (5 bases). The CDR3 extends over 15 amino acids. V lost 7 bases and J lost 0, with 15 bases in between. Germline V gives CDR1 LNHDA, CDR2 SQIVND (reference sequence). CDR3 loop: CASKETGPPNYGYTF. CDR3 bases: TGTGCCAGTAAGGAAACAGGACCACCTAACTATGGCTACACCTTC.

The CDR3 DNA sequence: TGTGCCAGTAGTACCCTAGACAGGGCCGATTATGGCTACACCTTC. This gives the protein CASSTLDRADYGYTF. The chain joins TRBV19 to TRBJ1-2; 7 nucleotides agree with TRBD1. In germline, CDR1 is LNHDA, CDR2 SQIVND (reference sequence). V dropped 4 bases and J dropped 5; count of bases not matched to a gene: 10. The CDR3 consists of 15 residues. The full variable domain, completed using reference TRBV19 and TRBJ1-2, is DGGITQSPKYLFRKEGQNVTLSCEQNLNHDAMYWYRQDPGQGLRLIYYSQIVNDFQKGDIAEGYSVSREKKESFPLTVTSAQKNPTAFYLCASSTLDRADYGYTFGSGTRLTVV.

This clone was seen once. This rearrangement joins TRBV4-2 to TRBJ1-6; a possible D gene is TRBD1 (5 bases). Germline CDR1 LGHNA, CDR2 YNFKEQ. V lost 0 bases and J lost 9, with 18 bases in between. The CDR3 runs to 17 residues. The CDR3 loop reads CASSQDESAGWGSPLHF. The DNA for the CDR3 is TGTGCCAGCAGCCAAGATGAGAGTGCAGGGTGGGGTTCACCCCTCCACTTT.

J is TRBJ2-1 and V is TRBV7-2; D ambiguous. Germline-derived CDR1 and CDR2 are SGHTA and FQGNSA. The CDR3 sequence is 11 residues long. The V and J ends lost 4 bases and 10 bases respectively, with 8 bases between them. The CDR3 DNA reads as TGTGCCAGCAGCTCCTCTGTCGAGCAGTTCTTC. Translating gives CASSSSVEQFF.

This sequence joins TRBV24-1 and TRBJ2-3; D unresolved. CDR3 length: 14 amino acids. Trimming left V 9 bases short and J 3 bases short, with 15 bases between. The germline CDR1 and CDR2 sequences are KGHDR and SFDVKD. Written as DNA, the CDR3 is TGTGCCACCGGGCCCGCCGTAAGAACAGATACGCAGTATTTT. Translating gives CATGPAVRTDTQYF.